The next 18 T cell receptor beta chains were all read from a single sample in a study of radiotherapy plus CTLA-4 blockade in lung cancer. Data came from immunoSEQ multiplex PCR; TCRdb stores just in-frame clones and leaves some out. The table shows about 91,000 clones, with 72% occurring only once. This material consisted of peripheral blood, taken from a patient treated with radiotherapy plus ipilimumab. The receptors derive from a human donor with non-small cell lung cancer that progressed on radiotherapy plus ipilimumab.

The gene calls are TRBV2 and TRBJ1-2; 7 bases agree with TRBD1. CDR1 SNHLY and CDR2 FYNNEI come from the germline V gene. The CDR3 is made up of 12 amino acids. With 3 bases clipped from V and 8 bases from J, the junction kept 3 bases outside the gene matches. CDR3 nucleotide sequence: TGTGCCAGCAGTGAGACAGGGCGCGGCTACACCTTC. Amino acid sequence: CASSETGRGYTF.

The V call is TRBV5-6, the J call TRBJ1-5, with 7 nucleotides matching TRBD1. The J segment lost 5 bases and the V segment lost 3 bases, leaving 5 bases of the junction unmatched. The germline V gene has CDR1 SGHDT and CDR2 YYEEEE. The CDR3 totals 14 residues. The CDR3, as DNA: TGTGCCAGCAGCTGGCGACAGGGAGATCAGCCCCAGCATTTT. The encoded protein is CASSWRQGDQPQHF.

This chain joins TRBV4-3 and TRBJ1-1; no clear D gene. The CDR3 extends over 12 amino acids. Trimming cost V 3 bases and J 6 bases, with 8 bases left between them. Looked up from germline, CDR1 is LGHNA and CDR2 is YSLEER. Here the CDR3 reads CASSQGGAEAFF. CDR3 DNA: TGCGCCAGCAGCCAGGGCGGTGCTGAAGCTTTCTTT.

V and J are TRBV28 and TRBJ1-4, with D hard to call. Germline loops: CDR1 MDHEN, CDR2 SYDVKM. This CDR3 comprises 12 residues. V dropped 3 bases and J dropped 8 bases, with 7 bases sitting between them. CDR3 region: CASSLEAEKLFF. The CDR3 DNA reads TGTGCCAGCAGTTTGGAAGCCGAAAAACTGTTTTTT.

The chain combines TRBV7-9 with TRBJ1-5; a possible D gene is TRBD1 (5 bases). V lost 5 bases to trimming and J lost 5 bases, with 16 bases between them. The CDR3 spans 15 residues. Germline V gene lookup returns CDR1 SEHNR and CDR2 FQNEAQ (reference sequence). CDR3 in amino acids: CASSEGTGSHQPQHF. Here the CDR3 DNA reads TGTGCCAGCAGCGAAGGAACAGGATCCCATCAGCCCCAGCATTTT.

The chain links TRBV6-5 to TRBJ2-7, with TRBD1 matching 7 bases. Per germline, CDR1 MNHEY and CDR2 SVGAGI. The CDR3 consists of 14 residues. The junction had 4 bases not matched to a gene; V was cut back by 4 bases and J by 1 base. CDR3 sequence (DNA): TGTGCCAGCAGTTTACAGGGGCGATCCTACGAGCAGTACTTC. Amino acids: CASSLQGRSYEQYF.

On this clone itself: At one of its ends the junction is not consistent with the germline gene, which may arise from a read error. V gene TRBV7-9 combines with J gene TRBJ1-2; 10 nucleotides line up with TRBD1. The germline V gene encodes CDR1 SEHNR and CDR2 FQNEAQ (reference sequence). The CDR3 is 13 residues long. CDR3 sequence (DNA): TGTGCCAGCAGCCTACGGACAGGGGGACCGACCGCCTTC. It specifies CASSLRTGGPTAF.

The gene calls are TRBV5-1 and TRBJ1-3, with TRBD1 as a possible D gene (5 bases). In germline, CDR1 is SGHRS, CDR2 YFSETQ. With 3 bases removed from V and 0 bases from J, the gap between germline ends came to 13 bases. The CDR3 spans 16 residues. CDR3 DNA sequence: TGCGCCAGCAGCTCCTCGAGGGGCTACTCTGGAAACACCATATATTTT. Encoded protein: CASSSSRGYSGNTIYF.

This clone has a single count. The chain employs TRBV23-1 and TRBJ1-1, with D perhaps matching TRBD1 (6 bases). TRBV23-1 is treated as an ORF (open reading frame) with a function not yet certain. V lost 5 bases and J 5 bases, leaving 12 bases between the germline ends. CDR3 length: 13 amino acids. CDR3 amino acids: CASSSPGVTEAFF. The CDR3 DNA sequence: TGCGCCAGCAGTTCACCAGGGGTGACTGAAGCTTTCTTT.

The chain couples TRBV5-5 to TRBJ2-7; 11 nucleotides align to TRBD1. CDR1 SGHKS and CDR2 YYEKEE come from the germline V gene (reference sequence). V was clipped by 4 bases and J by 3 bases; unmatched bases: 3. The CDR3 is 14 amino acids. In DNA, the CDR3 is TGTGCCAGCAGCACCGGGACAGGGGGCTACGAGCAGTACTTC. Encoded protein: CASSTGTGGYEQYF. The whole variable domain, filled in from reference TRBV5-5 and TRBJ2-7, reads DAGVTQSPTHLIKTRGQQVTLRCSPISGHKSVSWYQQVLGQGPQFIFQYYEKEERGRGNFPDRFSARQFPNYSSELNVNALLLGDSALYLCASSTGTGGYEQYFGPGTRLTVT.

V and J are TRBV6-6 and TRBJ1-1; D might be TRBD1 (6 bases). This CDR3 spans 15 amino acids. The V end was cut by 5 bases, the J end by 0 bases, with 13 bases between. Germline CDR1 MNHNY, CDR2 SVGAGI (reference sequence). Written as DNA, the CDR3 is TGTGCCAGCAGTCGAGGACAGTCCATGAACACTGAAGCTTTCTTT. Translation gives CASSRGQSMNTEAFF.

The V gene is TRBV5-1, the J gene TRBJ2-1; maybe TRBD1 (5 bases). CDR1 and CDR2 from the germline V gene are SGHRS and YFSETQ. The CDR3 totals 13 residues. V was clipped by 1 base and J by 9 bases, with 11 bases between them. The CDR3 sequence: CASSLSQGSEQFF. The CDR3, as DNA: TGCGCCAGCAGCTTGAGCCAGGGTAGTGAGCAGTTCTTC.

CDR3 sequence (DNA): TGTGCCAGCAGCTTGGGGGGAGACCGGCCTGATACGCAGTATTTT. Protein: CASSLGGDRPDTQYF. The genes are TRBV5-4 and TRBJ2-3; tentatively, D is TRBD2 (5 bases). The length of the CDR3 is 15 residues. Between the trimmed V and J ends, which lost 0 bases and 6 bases, there was a span of 14 bases. The germline V gene encodes CDR1 SGHNT and CDR2 YYREEE (reference sequence).

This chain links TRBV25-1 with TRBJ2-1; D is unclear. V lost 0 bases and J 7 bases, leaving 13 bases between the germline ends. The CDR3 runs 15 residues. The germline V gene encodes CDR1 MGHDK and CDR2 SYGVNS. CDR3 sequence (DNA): TGTGCCAGCAGTGAATATCAGGACCCGGCAAATGAGCAGTTCTTC. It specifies CASSEYQDPANEQFF.

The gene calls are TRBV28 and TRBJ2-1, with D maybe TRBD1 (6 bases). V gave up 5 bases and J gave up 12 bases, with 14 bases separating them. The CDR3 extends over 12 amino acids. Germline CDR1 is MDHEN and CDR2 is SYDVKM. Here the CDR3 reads CASSLLRGGQFF. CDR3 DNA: TGTGCCAGCAGTCTTCTCAGGGGCGGGCAGTTCTTC. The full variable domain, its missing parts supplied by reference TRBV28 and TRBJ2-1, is DVKVTQSSRYLVKRTGEKVFLECVQDMDHENMFWYRQDPGLGLRLIYFSYDVKMKEKGDIPEGYSVSREKKERFSLILESASTNQTSMYLCASSLLRGGQFFGPGTRLTVL.

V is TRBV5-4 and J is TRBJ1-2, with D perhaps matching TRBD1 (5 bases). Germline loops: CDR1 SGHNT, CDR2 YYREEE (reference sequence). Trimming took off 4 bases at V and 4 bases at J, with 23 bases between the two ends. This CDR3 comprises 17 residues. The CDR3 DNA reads TGTGCCAGCAGCCCTAGAAGTGGGGCCGCGGTGATCTATGGCTACACCTTC. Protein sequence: CASSPRSGAAVIYGYTF.

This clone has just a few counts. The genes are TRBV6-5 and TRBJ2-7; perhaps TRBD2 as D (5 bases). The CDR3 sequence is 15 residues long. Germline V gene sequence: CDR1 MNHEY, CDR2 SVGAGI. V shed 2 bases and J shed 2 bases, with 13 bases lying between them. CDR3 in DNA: TGTGCCAGCAGTTACAGCGGCACGATGCCCTACGAGCAGTACTTC. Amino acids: CASSYSGTMPYEQYF.

As DNA, the CDR3 is TGTGCCAGCAGAGGAGCCCAGAGGATTACCGAGCAGTACTTC. Its translation: CASRGAQRITEQYF. This chain joins TRBV6-5 and TRBJ2-7, with no clear D. Germline CDR1 reads MNHEY; CDR2 reads SVGAGI. This CDR3 is built from 14 residues. Trimming shortened V by 6 bases and J by 6 bases, and 18 bases separated the two germline ends.